One sample yielded the 25 T cell receptor beta chains listed below, sequenced in a study of T-cell memory formation after mild COVID-19. TCRdb ran MiXCR on the 5' RACE reads and lists one entry per CDR3 protein. Among 260,000 or so distinct CDR3 sequences listed, 16% were seen once. Material: PBMCs or a T cell subset sorted from them (not recorded which). The receptors come from a man between 18 and 35 years old who had mild COVID-19 (a few samples of this study predate the infection). Cell type and time point are not known.

V is TRBV18 and J is TRBJ2-2; tentatively, D is TRBD1 (6 bases). The CDR3 extends over 16 amino acids. Germline lookup yields CDR1 KGHSH and CDR2 LQKENI. Trimming removed 3 bases from V and 4 bases from J, with 15 bases in between. The CDR3 DNA reads TGTGCCAGCTCACCCCTGGACAGCTCGTTCACCGGGGAGCTGTTTTTT. It encodes CASSPLDSSFTGELFF.

This clonotype was found a few times. V is TRBV18 and J is TRBJ2-3; D is undetermined. There are 13 residues in the CDR3. Germline-derived CDR1 and CDR2 are KGHSH and LQKENI. Trimming cost V 4 bases and J 3 bases, with 8 bases left between them. CDR3 amino acids: CASSQSATDTQYF. The CDR3 region has the DNA TGTGCCAGCTCACAGTCAGCGACAGATACGCAGTATTTT.

This clonotype turned up a few times. The rearrangement uses TRBV5-5 and TRBJ1-1; D is unresolved. The V gene lost 2 bases and the J gene lost 1 base, with 12 bases spanning the gap. This CDR3 has 15 residues. CDR1 is SGHKS and CDR2 is YYEKEE in the germline V gene (reference sequence). Written as DNA, the CDR3 is TGTGCCAGCAGCTTTATGCCCGATCGGAACACTGAAGCTTTCTTT. It encodes CASSFMPDRNTEAFF.

The chain carries TRBV24-1 and TRBJ2-3; perhaps TRBD2 as D (6 bases). Germline values: CDR1 KGHDR, CDR2 SFDVKD. Trimming removed 9 bases at V and 3 bases at J, with 9 bases between. CDR3 length: 12 amino acids. DNA of the CDR3: TGTGCCACCTCCGGGGGAACAGATACGCAGTATTTT. Protein product: CATSGGTDTQYF.

This chain uses TRBV4-1 with TRBJ2-1; maybe TRBD1 (7 bases). Trimming stripped 2 bases from V and 5 bases from J, with 16 bases between. This CDR3 region has 16 residues. CDR1 and CDR2 (germline): MGHRA, YSYEKL. The CDR3 is CASSQPGGTVNNEQFF. Written as DNA, the CDR3 is TGCGCCAGCAGCCAACCTGGAGGGACAGTGAACAATGAGCAGTTCTTC.

This clonotype has just a few counts. The chain links TRBV18 to TRBJ2-1; no firm D call. V was shortened by 4 bases and J by 3 bases, with 4 bases between the two germline ends. This CDR3 has 12 residues. Germline V CDR1 and CDR2: KGHSH, LQKENI. The CDR3 coding sequence is TGTGCCAGCTCACGCGACTACAATGAGCAGTTCTTC. Translation gives CASSRDYNEQFF. The full variable domain, rest sourced from reference TRBV18 and TRBJ2-1, is NAGVMQNPRHLVRRRGQEARLRCSPMKGHSHVYWYRQLPEEGLKFMVYLQKENIIDESGMPKERFSAEFPKEGPSILRIQQVVRGDSAAYFCASSRDYNEQFFGPGTRLTVL.

The V gene is TRBV18, the J gene TRBJ2-6; D is uncertain. V lost 6 bases to trimming and J lost 2 bases, with 11 bases between them. The CDR3 covers 15 residues. Germline CDR1 is KGHSH and CDR2 is LQKENI. CDR3 amino acids: CASSGETTGANVLTF. The CDR3 bases are TGTGCCAGCTCCGGAGAGACAACTGGGGCCAACGTCCTGACTTTC.

The chain uses TRBV6-6 and TRBJ2-2, with D maybe TRBD2 (6 bases). The V end was cut by 6 bases, the J end by 0 bases, with 11 bases between. The CDR3 has 15 residues. The V gene's germline CDR1 is MNHNY and CDR2 SVGAGI (reference sequence). CDR3 sequence: CASSGTSANTGELFF. The CDR3 coding sequence is TGTGCCAGCAGCGGGACTTCAGCGAACACCGGGGAGCTGTTTTTT.

This clonotype was seen only a few times. The rearrangement joins TRBV5-1 to TRBJ2-1; 7 bases are shared with TRBD1. This CDR3 is 14 amino acids long. Looked up from germline, CDR1 is SGHRS and CDR2 is YFSETQ. With V trimmed by 4 bases and J by 5 bases, 6 bases remained unmatched. The CDR3 spells CASSAGGMDNEQFF. In nucleotides, the CDR3 is TGCGCCAGCAGCGCAGGGGGTATGGACAATGAGCAGTTCTTC. Full variable domain (missing parts from reference TRBV5-1 and TRBJ2-1): KAGVTQTPRYLIKTRGQQVTLSCSPISGHRSVSWYQQTPGQGLQFLFEYFSETQRNKGNFPGRFSGRQFSNSRSEMNVSTLELGDSALYLCASSAGGMDNEQFFGPGTRLTVL.

V gene TRBV6-5 combines with J gene TRBJ1-2, with a tentative D call TRBD1 (6 bases). V was shortened by 2 bases and J by 6 bases, with 25 bases between the two germline ends. Per the germline V gene, CDR1 is MNHEY and CDR2 is SVGAGI. The CDR3 is made up of 18 amino acids. The CDR3 region is CASSYRAGHRDTSDGYTF. CDR3 in DNA: TGTGCCAGCAGTTACAGGGCAGGTCACCGGGACACCTCGGATGGCTACACCTTC.

The rearrangement links TRBV18 to TRBJ1-1; D ambiguous. The CDR3 totals 15 residues. Trimming removed 4 bases from V and 1 base from J, with 13 bases in between. Per germline, CDR1 KGHSH and CDR2 LQKENI. In DNA form, the CDR3 reads TGTGCCAGCTCACAGGGTGCAGGAGGGAACACTGAAGCTTTCTTT. Residues: CASSQGAGGNTEAFF.

This clonotype was counted at least ten times. Here the CDR3 reads CASSLRPRQGSYEQYF. As DNA, the CDR3 is TGCGCCAGCAGCCTAAGACCTCGACAGGGATCCTACGAGCAGTACTTC. The chain couples TRBV5-1 to TRBJ2-7; TRBD1 aligns across 7 bases. Germline lookup yields CDR1 SGHRS and CDR2 YFSETQ. The V and J ends lost 4 bases and 1 base, in that order; junction bases with no gene match: 11. This CDR3 has 16 residues. Full variable domain (missing parts from reference TRBV5-1 and TRBJ2-7): KAGVTQTPRYLIKTRGQQVTLSCSPISGHRSVSWYQQTPGQGLQFLFEYFSETQRNKGNFPGRFSGRQFSNSRSEMNVSTLELGDSALYLCASSLRPRQGSYEQYFGPGTRLTVT.

The chain combines TRBV9 with TRBJ1-6; perhaps TRBD1 as D (5 bases). V lost 4 bases to trimming and J lost 0 bases, with 14 bases between them. The CDR3 is 17 amino acids. Per germline, CDR1 SGDLS and CDR2 YYNGEE. Written as DNA, the CDR3 is TGTGCCAGCAGCCCCCGACAGCGGAGCTCCTATAATTCACCCCTCCACTTT. Its protein product is CASSPRQRSSYNSPLHF.

This chain uses TRBV7-3 with TRBJ2-5; 7 bases line up with TRBD2. Germline V CDR1 and CDR2: SGHTA, FQGTGA. V shed 3 bases, J shed 2 bases, and the junction held 6 bases outside the gene matches. The CDR3 is 15 amino acids. CDR3 DNA sequence: TGTGCCAGCAGCTTTCAACCCGGGGGGCAAGAGACCCAGTACTTC. It specifies CASSFQPGGQETQYF.

The genes are TRBV7-9 and TRBJ2-7; D is undetermined. V lost 2 bases, J lost 3 bases, and 11 bases lay in between. The CDR3 loop spans 14 amino acids. Per the germline V gene, CDR1 is SEHNR and CDR2 is FQNEAQ (reference sequence). The CDR3 DNA reads TGTGCCAGCAGCTTAATAGGTGCCCGCTACGAGCAGTACTTC. Protein product: CASSLIGARYEQYF.

This clonotype was counted at least ten times. The J gene is TRBJ2-7, the V gene TRBV5-5, with D hard to call. Germline V gene data show CDR1 as SGHKS and CDR2 as YYEKEE (reference sequence). The CDR3 runs 15 residues. Trimming cost V 0 bases and J 0 bases, with 10 bases left between them. This CDR3 reads CASSLGQESSYEQYV. CDR3 nucleotide sequence: TGTGCCAGCAGCTTGGGTCAGGAAAGCTCCTACGAGCAGTACGTC.

This chain joins TRBV12-3 or TRBV12-4 and TRBJ2-6; D assignment may be TRBD1 or TRBD2 (5 bases each). Trimming pared 10 bases from V and 4 bases from J, leaving 14 bases between. The length of the CDR3 is 14 residues. The CDR3 spells CATQEGSGANVLTF. In DNA form, the CDR3 reads TGTGCCACCCAAGAGGGGTCCGGGGCCAACGTCCTGACTTTC.

This clonotype occurred a few times. This chain joins TRBV4-2 and TRBJ2-2; D call uncertain. The CDR3 runs 14 residues. Trimming left V 4 bases short and J 4 bases short, with 10 bases between. The germline V gene has CDR1 LGHNA and CDR2 YNFKEQ. DNA for the CDR3: TGTGCCAGCAGCCTGAGTGACCCCACCGGGGAGCTGTTTTTT. It specifies CASSLSDPTGELFF.

This clonotype was found many times. The J gene is TRBJ1-5, the V gene TRBV4-1, with a possible D match to TRBD1 (5 bases). The CDR3 runs to 17 residues. Trimming pared 0 bases from V and 10 bases from J, leaving 22 bases between. Germline lookup yields CDR1 MGHRA and CDR2 YSYEKL. CDR3 coding DNA: TGCGCCAGCAGCCAAGACCCTGCCGGGACTGAAAGCGACCCCCAGCATTTT. Translating gives CASSQDPAGTESDPQHF.

The chain uses TRBV15 and TRBJ2-2; D is perhaps TRBD1 or TRBD2 (6 bases each). There are 17 residues in the CDR3. The V end lost 0 bases, the J end lost 2 bases, and 13 bases lay between the germline ends. The germline V gene has CDR1 LNHNV and CDR2 YYDKDF (reference sequence). The CDR3 region is CATSRDRGAGNTGELFF. The CDR3, as DNA: TGTGCCACCAGCAGAGATAGGGGGGCCGGTAACACCGGGGAGCTGTTTTTT.

A few counts support this clonotype. The DNA of the CDR3 is TGTGCCAGCAGTGCGGGACAGGGAAAGGAAGCTTTCTTT. Its protein is CASSAGQGKEAFF. V is TRBV6-1 and J is TRBJ1-1, with TRBD1 identical over 9 bases. Trimming at V came to 4 bases and at J to 8 bases, leaving 5 bases not matched to a gene. Germline CDR1 and CDR2: MNHNS and SASEGT. The CDR3 length is 13 residues.

J is TRBJ1-5 and V is TRBV12-3 or TRBV12-4; a weak D match, TRBD1 (5 bases). V lost 4 bases and J 3 bases, leaving 10 bases between the germline ends. This CDR3 is 14 amino acids long. The CDR3 loop reads CASSSGHYNQPQHF. CDR3 in DNA: TGTGCCAGCAGTTCAGGACACTACAATCAGCCCCAGCATTTT.

The CDR3 DNA reads TGTGCCAGCAGTAGGTTGGTGCTTAGGACGAATACCTACGAGCAGTACTTC. Translated: CASSRLVLRTNTYEQYF. The rearrangement joins TRBV7-9 to TRBJ2-7; D unclear. The V end lost 6 bases, the J end lost 2 bases, and 23 bases lay between the germline ends. Germline V gene sequence: CDR1 SEHNR, CDR2 FQNEAQ (reference sequence). This CDR3 is 17 amino acids long.

V usage is TRBV3-1 and J usage is TRBJ2-3; a possible D gene is TRBD2 (6 bases). The CDR3 loop spans 17 amino acids. Between the trimmed V and J ends, which lost 0 bases and 1 base, there was a span of 14 bases. Germline lookup yields CDR1 LGHDT and CDR2 YNNKEL (reference sequence). In DNA, the CDR3 is TGTGCCAGCAGCCAAGAAGGTAGCGGTCGAGGCACAGATACGCAGTATTTT. This codes for CASSQEGSGRGTDTQYF.

The chain has TRBV5-1 and TRBJ2-1; TRBD1 agrees at 10 bases. The CDR3 is 16 residues long. The germline V gene has CDR1 SGHRS and CDR2 YFSETQ. V was pared by 4 bases and J by 3 bases, with 7 bases of the junction left unmatched. The CDR3 DNA is TGCGCCAGCAGCCCTCCGGGACAGGGGTACTACAATGAGCAGTTCTTC. Encoded protein: CASSPPGQGYYNEQFF.